Given below is one T cell receptor beta chain in context. What it recognizes is unknown. Terminally differentiated effector memory CD45RA+ cells were excluded from the naive CD8 cells, which were CD45RO-negative and positively selected for CCR7. Adults of Caucasian background living in Nashville, Tennessee made up all donors. The data were produced by immunoSEQ multiplex PCR, yet TCRdb's version contains in-frame clones alone and is incomplete. The sample has about 1.9 million clones, 80% to 95% seen once; the top ten hold 1.5% to 2%. V trimming: 7 bases; J trimming: 3 bases; junction bases outside the gene matches: 5. Looked up from germline, CDR1 is MNHNY and CDR2 is SVGAGI (reference sequence). CDR3 size: 13 residues. These data originate in a study of shared clonotypes between healthy human individuals. Background on the study: CD4 naive and memory got three plates each, CD8 naive two, CD8 memory one.

Study observations and caveats: The study's rarefaction showed incomplete sorted-subset sequencing despite large depth. Clonotypes shared by all four donors outscored non-shared clonotypes in generation probability.

The source of this sequence is a man aged 18 to 29 in good health. Some clones in this sample may be carry-over from other donors' samples. The sequenced sample consisted of naive CD8+ T cells from PBMCs. The chain recombines TRBV6-6 with TRBJ1-1; the match to TRBD1 covers 7 bases. In DNA, the CDR3 is TGTGCCAGCACCTCACAGGGGCACACTGAAGCTTTCTTT. Amino acid sequence: CASTSQGHTEAFF.